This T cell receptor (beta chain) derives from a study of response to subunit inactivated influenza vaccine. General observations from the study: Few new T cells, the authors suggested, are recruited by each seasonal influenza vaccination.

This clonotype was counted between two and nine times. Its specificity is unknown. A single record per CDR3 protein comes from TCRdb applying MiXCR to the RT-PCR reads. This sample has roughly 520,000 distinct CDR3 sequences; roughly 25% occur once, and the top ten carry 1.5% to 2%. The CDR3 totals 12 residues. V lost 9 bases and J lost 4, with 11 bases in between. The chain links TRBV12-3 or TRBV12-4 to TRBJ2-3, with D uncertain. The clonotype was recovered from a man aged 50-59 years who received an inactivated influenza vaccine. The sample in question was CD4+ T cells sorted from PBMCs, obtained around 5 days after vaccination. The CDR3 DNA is TGTGCCAGTGGTTATTCTCCAGATACGCAGTATTTT. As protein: CASGYSPDTQYF.